A single sample is the source of the 17 T cell receptor beta chains below, sequenced in a study of CD8 T cells in Susac syndrome. A quantity of roughly 0.5 to 1 ug RNA underwent reverse transcription using random hexamers. TCRdb reprocessed the immunoSEQ multiplex PCR reads via MiXCR and lists one record per CDR3 protein. The sample has some 140,000 distinct CDR3 sequences, 90% to 95% seen once; the top ten hold 0.24%. Specimen: CD8+ T cells from PBMCs. The source is a human donor with multiple sclerosis.

V is TRBV6-2 or TRBV6-3 and J is TRBJ2-7, with D possibly TRBD1 on 5 matching bases. CDR3 length equals 13 residues. Trimming took off 5 bases at V and 3 bases at J, with 11 bases between the two ends. The V gene's germline CDR1 is MNHEY and CDR2 SVGEGT. CDR3 region: CASSTREIYEQYF. CDR3 nucleotides: TGTGCCAGCAGTACCAGGGAAATCTACGAGCAGTACTTC.

This sequence joins TRBV20-1 and TRBJ2-3; D is possibly TRBD1 or TRBD2 (5 bases each). CDR3 length equals 14 residues. CDR1 is DFQATT, CDR2 SNEGSKA, per germline (reference sequence). Trimming stripped 0 bases from V and 6 bases from J, with 13 bases between. The DNA of the CDR3 is TGCAGTGCTAGAGAACATGGGGGTCAGGATACGCAGTATTTT. This encodes CSAREHGGQDTQYF.

This clonotype was counted a single time. The V and J genes are TRBV6-1 and TRBJ2-5; D uncertain. The CDR3 spans 13 residues. Trimming removed 2 bases at V and 4 bases at J, with 8 bases between. CDR1 and CDR2 (germline): MNHNS, SASEGT. This CDR3 is CASSEIDVETQYF. The CDR3, as DNA: TGTGCCAGCAGTGAAATAGATGTAGAGACCCAGTACTTC.

The chain links TRBV29-1 to TRBJ1-2, with TRBD1 identical over 7 bases. Germline-derived CDR1 and CDR2 are SQVTM and ANQGSEA. The CDR3 contains 12 residues. J gave up 6 bases and V 3 bases, and 4 bases lay outside the gene matches. The DNA for the CDR3 is TGCAGCGTTGACTATACAGGGGATGGCTACACCTTC. Protein product: CSVDYTGDGYTF.

The rearrangement joins TRBV6-2 or TRBV6-3 to TRBJ2-7; 7 nucleotides align to TRBD1. The CDR3 covers 13 residues. In germline, CDR1 is MNHEY, CDR2 SVGEGT. V gave up 6 bases and J gave up 7 bases; unmatched junction bases: 9. CDR3 sequence: CASRPDRVEEQYF. CDR3 nucleotide sequence: TGTGCCAGCAGGCCCGACAGGGTAGAAGAGCAGTACTTC.

The rearrangement uses TRBV24-1 and TRBJ2-7, with D hard to call. The CDR3 is 13 residues long. CDR1 is KGHDR, CDR2 SFDVKD, per germline. The V gene lost 5 bases and the J gene lost 3 bases, with 10 bases spanning the gap. As DNA, the CDR3 is TGTGCCACCAGTGGAGGTCGAGGCTACGAGCAGTACTTC. Its protein product is CATSGGRGYEQYF.

The chain joins TRBV27 to TRBJ2-1; D is undetermined. Germline CDR1 and CDR2: MNHEY and SMNVEV (reference sequence). Trimming shortened V by 5 bases and J by 9 bases, and 11 bases separated the two germline ends. The length of the CDR3 is 12 residues. The CDR3: CASSPLDTEQFF. In nucleotides, the CDR3 is TGTGCCAGCAGTCCCCTCGACACTGAGCAGTTCTTC.

This clonotype is a singleton in its sample. This chain joins TRBV19 and TRBJ1-1; D might be TRBD1 (5 bases). Germline CDR1 and CDR2: LNHDA and SQIVND (reference sequence). Deletions cut 4 bases from V and 8 bases from J, with 20 bases between. The CDR3 is made up of 15 amino acids. The CDR3 region has the DNA TGTGCCAGTAGTAGTCTTATGGGGATGGGGGACGAAGCTTTCTTT. This encodes CASSSLMGMGDEAFF. Combining the CDR3 with reference TRBV19 and TRBJ1-1 gives the whole variable domain DGGITQSPKYLFRKEGQNVTLSCEQNLNHDAMYWYRQDPGQGLRLIYYSQIVNDFQKGDIAEGYSVSREKKESFPLTVTSAQKNPTAFYLCASSSLMGMGDEAFFGQGTRLTVV.

For the CDR3, the DNA is TGTGCCAGCAGAACAACGTCTGGGGCCAACGTCCTGACTTTC. As protein: CASRTTSGANVLTF. The V and J genes are TRBV7-8 and TRBJ2-6; D is unclear. CDR1 is SGHVS and CDR2 is FQNEAQ in the germline V gene. V dropped 6 bases and J dropped 1 base, with 7 bases sitting between them. This CDR3 is 14 amino acids long. Full variable domain (outside the CDR3, taken from reference TRBV7-8 and TRBJ2-6): GAGVSQSPRYKVAKRGQDVALRCDPISGHVSLFWYQQALGQGPEFLTYFQNEAQLDKSGLPSDRFFAERPEGSVSTLKIQRTQQEDSAVYLCASRTTSGANVLTFGAGSRLTVL.

For the CDR3, the DNA is TGTGCCAGTAGTCCAAGGGGACAGGGAGACTATGGCTACACCTTC. It codes for CASSPRGQGDYGYTF. V gene TRBV19 combines with J gene TRBJ1-2, with 9 bases fitting TRBD1. The J segment lost 3 bases and the V segment lost 5 bases, leaving 7 bases of the junction unmatched. This CDR3 comprises 15 residues. Looked up from germline, CDR1 is LNHDA and CDR2 is SQIVND (reference sequence).

CDR3 protein: CASSLRTSLDTQYF. CDR3 coding DNA: TGTGCCAGCAGCTTGCGGACTAGCCTAGATACCCAGTACTTC. The chain links TRBV13 to TRBJ2-5, with 8 nucleotides matching TRBD2. The V segment lost 3 bases and the J segment 8 bases; nucleotides outside the gene matches: 8. Germline V gene sequence: CDR1 PRHDT, CDR2 FYEKMQ (reference sequence). The CDR3 length is 14 residues.

This chain connects TRBV27 to TRBJ1-1, with 7 bases lining up with TRBD1. This CDR3 comprises 15 residues. Germline values: CDR1 MNHEY, CDR2 SMNVEV (reference sequence). Trimming removed 7 bases from V and 9 bases from J; junction bases left unmatched: 17. The CDR3, as DNA: TGTGCCAGCACCAACATATGGGATCAGGGGGGCCAAGCTTTCTTT. It translates to CASTNIWDQGGQAFF.

This clonotype appeared a single time. The chain combines TRBV5-6 with TRBJ2-2; TRBD1 aligns across 9 bases. The CDR3 covers 14 residues. From germline, CDR1 is SGHDT and CDR2 YYEEEE. Unmatched junction bases numbered 5, after V lost 4 bases and J lost 7 bases. CDR3 DNA sequence: TGTGCCAGCAGCCCGGACAGGGGCTTCGGGGAGCTGTTTTTT. Amino acids: CASSPDRGFGELFF.

This clonotype was seen once. The chain joins TRBV3-1 to TRBJ1-4; D remains ambiguous. Per germline, CDR1 LGHDT and CDR2 YNNKEL (reference sequence). There are 17 residues in the CDR3. V was cut by 1 base and J by 5 bases, with 17 bases left in between. The CDR3 spells CASSQGPPGRRNEKLFF. CDR3 nucleotides: TGTGCCAGCAGCCAAGGACCTCCGGGAAGGAGGAATGAAAAACTGTTTTTT.

This clonotype was seen only a few times. The rearrangement uses TRBV27 and TRBJ1-5, with D uncertain. Trimming left V 0 bases short and J 4 bases short, with 4 bases between. In germline, CDR1 is MNHEY, CDR2 SMNVEV (reference sequence). There are 13 residues in the CDR3. In DNA, the CDR3 is TGTGCCAGCAGTTTATCCAGAAATCAGCCCCAGCATTTT. Translated: CASSLSRNQPQHF.

This rearrangement joins TRBV29-1 to TRBJ2-3; D possibly corresponds to TRBD2 (6 bases). Deletions cut 7 bases from V and 2 bases from J, with 13 bases between. In germline, CDR1 is SQVTM, CDR2 ANQGSEA. The CDR3 runs 13 residues. The CDR3 reads CSGGEQSTDTQYF. Here the CDR3 DNA reads TGCAGCGGGGGGGAACAGTCCACAGATACGCAGTATTTT.

This chain links TRBV27 with TRBJ2-7; TRBD1 matches 7 bases. The CDR3 has 13 amino acids. Germline V CDR1 and CDR2: MNHEY, SMNVEV (reference sequence). V shed 6 bases, J shed 0 bases, and the junction held 2 bases outside the gene matches. This CDR3 is CASRWDSSYEQYF. The CDR3 DNA reads as TGTGCCAGCAGGTGGGACAGCTCCTACGAGCAGTACTTC.